This TCR beta chain was identified in a study of immune cell composition in non-small cell lung cancer. Study-level background: Histologic subtype was mainly adenocarcinoma or squamous cell carcinoma. Study conclusions and caveats: Squamous carcinomas (approximately 80%) more often had tumour-associated clones >0.5% than adenocarcinomas (approximately 35%). Tumour TCR-beta clonality showed no significant link to smoking pack-years. TIL tumour reactivity correlated with maximal tumour-associated clone frequency in adenocarcinoma.

Sequencing was performed with immunoSEQ multiplex PCR; in TCRdb, only in-frame clones are kept and a portion is missing. The repertoire holds approximately 9,000 clones, with approximately 80% as singletons. Normal lung was sampled as far from the tumour as possible, at least 3 cm. As regards this clone: What it recognizes is unknown.

Sequencing was done on a sample of non-adjacent lung tissue. The TCR originated in a human donor with non-small cell lung cancer.

CDR3 in amino acids: CAWSPPTAEQYF. DNA for the CDR3: TGTGCCTGGAGTCCCCCTACAGCCGAGCAGTACTTC. The genes are TRBV30 and TRBJ2-7; D is uncertain. V dropped 2 bases and J dropped 6 bases, with 11 bases sitting between them. The CDR3 is made up of 12 amino acids. CDR1 and CDR2 from the germline V gene are GTSNPN and SVGIG (reference sequence).